The 30 T cell receptor beta chains below were found in one sample sequenced in a study of T cell responses to AZD1222 COVID-19 vaccine. The assay was immunoSEQ multiplex PCR, and TCRdb's table has in-frame clones only and misses some. The data hold 100,000 to 150,000 clones, with roughly 90% observed a single time. Here the sequenced sample was peripheral blood, taken on day 0 of AZD1222 vaccination. The source is an adult in good health.

The V call is TRBV5-1, the J call TRBJ2-7; D remains unclear. The CDR3 sequence is 13 residues long. Germline V CDR1 and CDR2: SGHRS, YFSETQ. Trimming pared 0 bases from V and 2 bases from J, leaving 6 bases between. For the CDR3, the DNA is TGCGCCAGCAGCTTGGAGTGGGCCTACGAGCAGTACTTC. Translation gives CASSLEWAYEQYF.

The genes are TRBV2 and TRBJ2-7; the D is unclear. Germline CDR1 and CDR2: SNHLY and FYNNEI. Trimming took 6 bases from V and 0 from J, leaving 21 bases between them. The CDR3 has 17 amino acids. The CDR3 sequence is CASSPITPALSSYEQYF. CDR3 nucleotides: TGTGCCAGCAGCCCCATTACACCAGCACTTAGCTCCTACGAGCAGTACTTC.

The rearrangement uses TRBV18 and TRBJ1-2, with D unresolved. Trimming left V 9 bases short and J 8 bases short, with 13 bases between. CDR3 length: 11 amino acids. Germline loops: CDR1 KGHSH, CDR2 LQKENI. The DNA of the CDR3 is TGTGCCAGTAGAGGCGCCAGCGGCTACACCTTC. Translated, it gives CASRGASGYTF.

This clone has a single count. The chain uses TRBV3-1 (or the pseudogene TRBV3-2) and TRBJ1-2; the match to TRBD1 covers 10 bases. Germline V gene data show CDR1 as LGHDT and CDR2 as YNNKEL (reference sequence). V gave up 3 bases and J gave up 4 bases; unmatched junction bases: 5. The CDR3 spans 15 residues. The CDR3 here is CASSHFRDRGYGYTF. CDR3 nucleotides: TGTGCCAGCAGCCACTTCCGGGACAGGGGCTATGGCTACACCTTC.

In its sample, this clone was seen once. The rearrangement uses TRBV4-1 and TRBJ2-4, with a weak D call TRBD2 (5 bases). The CDR3 has 19 residues. The germline V and J ends were trimmed by 0 bases and 9 bases, with 27 bases remaining between them. CDR1 is MGHRA and CDR2 is YSYEKL in the germline V gene. The CDR3 sequence is CASSQEGVGYRGYRGIQYF. CDR3 coding DNA: TGCGCCAGCAGCCAAGAGGGTGTTGGGTATCGAGGCTACCGGGGCATTCAGTACTTC.

The chain employs TRBV18 and TRBJ2-7, with D tentatively TRBD1 (5 bases). The CDR3 is 14 residues long. V lost 3 bases, J lost 0 bases, and 9 bases lay in between. CDR1 KGHSH and CDR2 LQKENI come from the germline V gene. The CDR3 DNA reads as TGTGCCAGCTCACCCTTAGACAGCTCCTACGAGCAGTACTTC. Its protein product is CASSPLDSSYEQYF. Full variable domain (rest looked up from reference TRBV18 and TRBJ2-7): NAGVMQNPRHLVRRRGQEARLRCSPMKGHSHVYWYRQLPEEGLKFMVYLQKENIIDESGMPKERFSAEFPKEGPSILRIQQVVRGDSAAYFCASSPLDSSYEQYFGPGTRLTVT.

The chain joins TRBV19 to TRBJ2-7, with a weak D call TRBD2 (7 bases). The length of the CDR3 is 15 residues. V lost 3 bases to trimming and J lost 3 bases, with 15 bases between them. In germline, CDR1 is LNHDA, CDR2 SQIVND (reference sequence). The CDR3 spells CASSMSGGHRYEQYF. CDR3 DNA sequence: TGTGCCAGTAGTATGTCCGGGGGGCATCGCTACGAGCAGTACTTC.

This clone was recorded once. This chain joins TRBV4-1 and TRBJ1-5; D is undetermined. This CDR3 is 16 amino acids long. V lost 2 bases to trimming and J lost 1 base, with 12 bases between them. Germline V gene lookup returns CDR1 MGHRA and CDR2 YSYEKL. In nucleotides, the CDR3 is TGCGCCAGCAGCCAATACGTCCTTGGGAGCAATCAGCCCCAGCATTTT. As protein: CASSQYVLGSNQPQHF.

This sequence joins TRBV18 and TRBJ2-6; 8 nucleotides agree with TRBD1. V lost 2 bases and J lost 0; bases outside the gene matches: 9. The V gene's germline CDR1 is KGHSH and CDR2 LQKENI. The CDR3 consists of 19 residues. The CDR3 is CASSPLGGQGSSGANVLTF. CDR3 bases: TGTGCCAGCTCACCATTGGGTGGACAGGGAAGCTCTGGGGCCAACGTCCTGACTTTC.

The chain combines TRBV10-3 with TRBJ1-2, with TRBD1 matching 9 bases. This CDR3 has 14 residues. Unmatched junction bases numbered 6, after V lost 6 bases and J lost 4 bases. Germline-derived CDR1 and CDR2 are ENHRY and SYGVKD. The CDR3 here is CAIRMGQGGYGYTF. Here the CDR3 DNA reads TGTGCCATCAGGATGGGACAGGGAGGCTATGGCTACACCTTC.

The genes are TRBV7-9 and TRBJ1-3; D is undetermined. Germline CDR1 SEHNR, CDR2 FQNEAQ (reference sequence). Trimming cost V 1 base and J 0 bases, with 10 bases left between them. This CDR3 spans 16 amino acids. CDR3 protein: CASSLGGRVSGNTIYF. The CDR3 DNA sequence: TGTGCCAGCAGCTTAGGGGGTAGGGTCTCTGGAAACACCATATATTTT.

The V and J genes are TRBV12-3 or TRBV12-4 and TRBJ1-2; the D is unclear. Between the trimmed V and J ends, which lost 5 bases and 8 bases, there was a span of 15 bases. CDR3 size: 13 residues. The CDR3 nucleotides read TGTGCCAGCAGTGAGACGCCACGGTGGGGCTACACCTTC. Amino acids: CASSETPRWGYTF.

The genes are TRBV28 and TRBJ2-7; D is ambiguous. Germline-derived CDR1 and CDR2 are MDHEN and SYDVKM. V shed 5 bases and J shed 6 bases, with 14 bases lying between them. The CDR3 extends over 13 amino acids. In nucleotides, the CDR3 is TGTGCCAGCAGTCACCGCGGCAGGACCGAGCAGTACTTC. Translating it yields CASSHRGRTEQYF.

The J gene is TRBJ1-6, the V gene TRBV10-3; no reliable D call. Trimming shortened V by 0 bases and J by 11 bases, and 8 bases separated the two germline ends. This CDR3 region has 13 residues. Germline V gives CDR1 ENHRY, CDR2 SYGVKD. For the CDR3, the DNA is TGTGCCATCAGTGAGTCGGAGGGTACACCCCTCCACTTT. Translation gives CAISESEGTPLHF.

As DNA, the CDR3 is TGTGCCAGCAGCGTGGGCCTTGGGTCGAATGAAAAACTGTTTTTT. It encodes CASSVGLGSNEKLFF. This chain connects TRBV6-5 to TRBJ1-4; no definite D call. The germline V gene encodes CDR1 MNHEY and CDR2 SVGAGI. The CDR3 contains 15 residues. The V end was cut by 6 bases, the J end by 5 bases, with 16 bases between.

This rearrangement joins TRBV5-1 to TRBJ2-3, with D maybe TRBD2 (5 bases). This CDR3 region has 16 residues. Per germline, CDR1 SGHRS and CDR2 YFSETQ. The ends were cut back, 0 bases at V and 3 bases at J, with 14 bases in the middle. In nucleotides, the CDR3 is TGCGCCAGCAGCTTGGTTGCTAGAGGGAGAACAGATACGCAGTATTTT. Translation gives CASSLVARGRTDTQYF.

The rearrangement links TRBV19 to TRBJ1-4; D is ambiguous. Trimming left V 3 bases short and J 6 bases short, with 17 bases between. The V gene's germline CDR1 is LNHDA and CDR2 SQIVND (reference sequence). This CDR3 is built from 16 residues. CDR3 in DNA: TGTGCCAGTAGTATTGAAGGAAACGGTATCCATGAAAAACTGTTTTTT. It yields the protein CASSIEGNGIHEKLFF.

In nucleotides, the CDR3 is TGCGCCAGCAGCTTGGGGCTAGCGGGAGGACAAGAGACCCAGTACTTC. This gives the protein CASSLGLAGGQETQYF. J is TRBJ2-5 and V is TRBV5-1; 11 nucleotides match TRBD2. The V and J ends lost 0 bases and 2 bases, in that order; junction bases with no gene match: 3. The length of the CDR3 is 16 residues. The germline CDR1 and CDR2 sequences are SGHRS and YFSETQ.

The chain has TRBV5-1 and TRBJ1-6; 9 bases fit TRBD1. The CDR3 sequence is 16 residues long. The germline V gene has CDR1 SGHRS and CDR2 YFSETQ. With 4 bases clipped from V and 8 bases from J, the junction kept 10 bases outside the gene matches. For the CDR3, the DNA is TGCGCCAGCAGCCCGGCGGGGGACAGGGTGTATTCACCCCTCCACTTT. Its protein is CASSPAGDRVYSPLHF.

V usage is TRBV5-4 and J usage is TRBJ1-1, with a weak D call TRBD1 (5 bases). This CDR3 contains 14 residues. Trimming shortened V by 2 bases and J by 0 bases, and 8 bases separated the two germline ends. CDR1 is SGHNT and CDR2 is YYREEE in the germline V gene (reference sequence). This CDR3 reads CASSFDRLNTEAFF. In DNA, the CDR3 is TGTGCCAGCAGCTTTGACAGATTGAACACTGAAGCTTTCTTT.

V is TRBV19 and J is TRBJ2-3; D perhaps matches TRBD2 (6 bases). This CDR3 is built from 16 residues. Looked up from germline, CDR1 is LNHDA and CDR2 is SQIVND (reference sequence). Deletions cut 7 bases from V and 4 bases from J, with 21 bases between. CDR3 DNA: TGTGCCAGTACCGAAACCGGGACTGCGGCGTCAGATACGCAGTATTTT. Amino acid sequence: CASTETGTAASDTQYF.

The chain couples TRBV2 to TRBJ1-2, with 9 bases matching TRBD1. CDR3 length equals 13 residues. Germline lookup yields CDR1 SNHLY and CDR2 FYNNEI. The trim removed 7 bases at V and 6 bases at J, leaving 6 bases unmatched. The CDR3 region has the DNA TGTGCCAGCAAGGGACAGGGACTTCATGGCTACACCTTC. Amino acid sequence: CASKGQGLHGYTF.

The chain uses TRBV10-3 and TRBJ1-5; maybe TRBD1 (6 bases). The CDR3 contains 13 residues. V lost 7 bases to trimming and J lost 3 bases, with 10 bases between them. Germline lookup yields CDR1 ENHRY and CDR2 SYGVKD. CDR3 nucleotide sequence: TGTGCCATCATGGCAGGGGTCAATCAGCCCCAGCATTTT. Translating gives CAIMAGVNQPQHF.

This chain links TRBV6-5 with TRBJ1-2; D possibly corresponds to TRBD1 (6 bases). This CDR3 comprises 14 residues. V was pared by 6 bases and J by 8 bases, with 19 bases between. CDR1 and CDR2 (germline): MNHEY, SVGAGI. The CDR3 nucleotides read TGTGCCAGCAGCCCCGGGACATTATCTAACGGCTACACCTTC. It yields the protein CASSPGTLSNGYTF.

For the CDR3, the DNA is TGCGCCAGCAGTCCTCCGGATAGCGGATACGAGCAGTACTTC. Residues: CASSPPDSGYEQYF. This chain uses TRBV10-2 with TRBJ2-7; D is perhaps TRBD2 (6 bases). This CDR3 region has 14 residues. CDR1 WSHSY and CDR2 SAAADI come from the germline V gene. The V end lost 5 bases, the J end lost 4 bases, and 15 bases lay between the germline ends.

The chain uses TRBV20-1 and TRBJ2-7, with D maybe TRBD1 (5 bases). Looked up from germline, CDR1 is DFQATT and CDR2 is SNEGSKA (reference sequence). The CDR3 is 13 residues long. The ends were cut back, 3 bases at V and 1 base at J, with 10 bases in the middle. The CDR3 sequence: CSASGHLSYEQYF. In DNA form, the CDR3 reads TGCAGTGCTAGTGGACATCTATCCTACGAGCAGTACTTC.

A word on this clone: The same CDR3 is also encoded by other DNA sequences in this sample. The chain carries TRBV11-2 and TRBJ2-7; D ambiguous. The CDR3 length is 13 residues. CDR1 is SGHAT, CDR2 FQNNGV, per germline. The V gene lost 1 base and the J gene lost 2 bases, with 6 bases spanning the gap. CDR3 sequence reads: CASSLAGTYEQYF. In nucleotides, the CDR3 is TGTGCCAGCAGCTTAGCCGGAACCTACGAGCAGTACTTC. The whole variable domain, filled in from reference TRBV11-2 and TRBJ2-7, reads EAGVAQSPRYKIIEKRQSVAFWCNPISGHATLYWYQQILGQGPKLLIQFQNNGVVDDSQLPKDRFSAERLKGVDSTLKIQPAKLEDSAVYLCASSLAGTYEQYFGPGTRLTVT.

This chain uses TRBV27 with TRBJ2-2; 10 nucleotides line up with TRBD1. Looked up from germline, CDR1 is MNHEY and CDR2 is SMNVEV (reference sequence). With V trimmed by 10 bases and J by 1 base, 9 bases remained unmatched. This CDR3 is built from 16 residues. The CDR3 protein is CATKLRTGGNTGELFF. For the CDR3, the DNA is TGTGCCACCAAACTTCGGACAGGGGGGAACACCGGGGAGCTGTTTTTT.

V and J are TRBV2 and TRBJ1-3; the D is unclear. The CDR3 spans 13 residues. The V end was cut by 5 bases, the J end by 4 bases, with 9 bases between. CDR1 is SNHLY and CDR2 is FYNNEI in the germline V gene. The CDR3, as DNA: TGTGCCAGCAGTACCGATTTAGGAAACACCATATATTTT. Encoded protein: CASSTDLGNTIYF.

The rearrangement joins TRBV19 to TRBJ1-1; D is unclear. V lost 5 bases, J lost 8 bases, and 18 bases lay in between. This CDR3 region has 14 residues. CDR1 and CDR2 (germline): LNHDA, SQIVND (reference sequence). The CDR3 DNA sequence: TGTGCCAGTAGTTCAGGAGAGAACCTGTACGAAGCTTTCTTT. This encodes CASSSGENLYEAFF.